The following is a TCR beta chain sequence with its context. What it binds is unknown. This entry belongs to a study of lymphopenia after photon versus proton radiotherapy. This table comes from immunoSEQ multiplex PCR, and its TCRdb copy is limited to in-frame clones, with some not included. The sample has over 10,000 clones; about 88% are singletons. Study-level points and caveats: Post-nadir diversity loss with photons came from oligoclonal expansion, particularly CD8+ Temra cells.

Germline loops: CDR1 SEHNR, CDR2 FQNEAQ (reference sequence). The CDR3 length is 17 residues. V lost 1 base to trimming and J lost 3 bases; unmatched junction nucleotides: 7. The origin of this receptor is a man between 60 and 75 years old with pancreatic cancer. Sequencing was performed on peripheral blood, taken from a patient treated with photon-based radiotherapy. The chain recombines TRBV7-9 with TRBJ2-2; 8 nucleotides agree with TRBD2. The CDR3, as DNA: TGTGCCAGCAGCTTAGGAAAGCGGGGGCCTGACACCGGGGAGCTGTTTTTT. It yields the protein CASSLGKRGPDTGELFF.